One and the same sample provided the 11 T cell receptor beta chains below, sequenced in a study of cytomegalovirus exposure and HLA in healthy donors. PCR was performed using 60 Vbeta and 13 Jbeta primers. Generated by immunoSEQ multiplex PCR, the TCRdb table keeps only in-frame clones and is missing some. Of about 180,000 clones listed, 76% are singletons. Sequencing was done on a sample of PBMCs. Receptors were obtained from a man aged 18 to 30 in good health and CMV-seronegative.

V and J are TRBV30 and TRBJ1-2; no definite D call. Trimming shortened V by 4 bases and J by 8 bases, and 17 bases separated the two germline ends. Germline assignment: CDR1 GTSNPN and CDR2 SVGIG (reference sequence). This CDR3 is 13 amino acids long. The CDR3 DNA sequence: TGTGCCTGGACCCCCGTAATTTGGGAGGGCTACACCTTC. It encodes CAWTPVIWEGYTF.

The J gene is TRBJ2-6, the V gene TRBV5-1, with TRBD1 matching 8 bases. The J segment lost 3 bases and the V segment lost 4 bases, leaving 9 bases of the junction unmatched. Germline assignment: CDR1 SGHRS and CDR2 YFSETQ. This CDR3 has 17 amino acids. CDR3 nucleotide sequence: TGCGCCAGCAGCGCCGGACAGGGAGGCTTTGGGGCCAACGTCCTGACTTTC. Its translation is CASSAGQGGFGANVLTF.

The V and J genes are TRBV5-6 and TRBJ1-6; TRBD1 agrees at 8 bases. The junction had 8 bases not matched to a gene; V was cut back by 5 bases and J by 7 bases. The germline V gene encodes CDR1 SGHDT and CDR2 YYEEEE. CDR3 length equals 15 residues. CDR3 amino acids: CASSNQGAGNSPLHF. The CDR3 bases are TGTGCCAGCAGTAATCAGGGGGCAGGGAATTCACCCCTCCACTTT.

Points on this clone: A read error may produce the germline difference seen at one junction end. The rearrangement links TRBV7-9 to TRBJ2-7; D is unresolved. The CDR3 has 12 amino acids. Germline CDR1 is SEHNR and CDR2 is FQNEAQ (reference sequence). CDR3 region: CSSSPTSYEQYF. The CDR3, as DNA: TGTTCCAGCAGCCCCACGAGCTACGAGCAGTACTTC. The variable domain in full, completed from reference TRBV7-9 and TRBJ2-7, reads DTGVSQNPRHKITKRGQNVTFRCDPISEHNRLYWYRQTLGQGPEFLTYFQNEAQLEKSRLLSDRFSAERPKGSFSTLEIQRTEQGDSAMYLCSSSPTSYEQYFGPGTRLTVT.

CDR3 amino acids: CASSSGTGVVRANEQFF. The CDR3 region has the DNA TGTGCCAGCAGCTCCGGGACAGGGGTAGTTCGGGCCAATGAGCAGTTCTTC. This chain joins TRBV7-2 and TRBJ2-1; 10 bases map to TRBD1. Trimming took 4 bases from V and 6 from J; bases not matched to a gene: 12. The germline V gene has CDR1 SGHTA and CDR2 FQGNSA. The CDR3 length is 17 residues.

The chain recombines TRBV6-6 with TRBJ1-1, with D unresolved. Trimming shortened V by 0 bases and J by 6 bases, and 8 bases separated the two germline ends. This CDR3 comprises 13 residues. Germline V gene data show CDR1 as MNHNY and CDR2 as SVGAGI (reference sequence). The CDR3 region is CASSYSTGSEAFF. Here the CDR3 DNA reads TGTGCCAGCAGTTACTCTACCGGGTCTGAAGCTTTCTTT.

In the case of this clone: A read error may produce the germline difference seen at one junction end. The sample holds other DNA sequences that translate to the same CDR3. The V and J genes are TRBV4-1 and TRBJ2-7, with D possibly being TRBD2 (7 bases). The CDR3 is made up of 15 amino acids. CDR1 is MGHRA, CDR2 YSYEKL, per germline. DNA for the CDR3: TGCGCCAGCAGTCAAGGGGGGGGGACCCTCTACGAGCAGTACTTC. It is translated as CASSQGGGTLYEQYF.

The chain uses TRBV9 and TRBJ2-3; 9 nucleotides align to TRBD1. This CDR3 is built from 16 residues. CDR1 SGDLS and CDR2 YYNGEE come from the germline V gene. V dropped 2 bases and J dropped 2; count of bases not matched to a gene: 6. CDR3 in amino acids: CASSVQTGGYTDTQYF. CDR3 nucleotide sequence: TGTGCCAGCAGCGTCCAGACAGGGGGTTACACAGATACGCAGTATTTT.

The chain joins TRBV14 to TRBJ2-3, with D unresolved. V lost 1 base and J 1 base, leaving 21 bases between the germline ends. CDR1 and CDR2 (germline): SGHDN, FVKESK. The CDR3 extends over 19 amino acids. The CDR3 here is CASSQGQSPLHSGTDTQYF. The CDR3 DNA reads TGTGCCAGCAGCCAAGGACAATCCCCCCTTCATTCCGGCACAGATACGCAGTATTTT. Based on the CDR3 plus reference TRBV14 and TRBJ2-3, the full variable domain is EAGVTQFPSHSVIEKGQTVTLRCDPISGHDNLYWYRRVMGKEIKFLLHFVKESKQDESGMPNNRFLAERTGGTYSTLKVQPAELEDSGVYFCASSQGQSPLHSGTDTQYFGPGTRLTVL.

CDR3 DNA sequence: TGTGCCAGCAGCGTAGAGCCCGGGACAGGGGGCCTCTCCTACGAGCAGTACTTC. Translation: CASSVEPGTGGLSYEQYF. V usage is TRBV9 and J usage is TRBJ2-7, with 12 bases aligning to TRBD1. The junction had 7 bases not matched to a gene; V was cut back by 0 bases and J by 0 bases. The CDR3 is made up of 18 amino acids. Germline assignment: CDR1 SGDLS and CDR2 YYNGEE.

Written as DNA, the CDR3 is TGTGCCAGCAGCCCCATCGACTCACAGGGTCTTACTGAAGCTTTCTTT. This sequence encodes CASSPIDSQGLTEAFF. This chain connects TRBV7-6 to TRBJ1-1; possible D gene TRBD1, 6 bases. Germline CDR1 SGHVS, CDR2 FNYEAQ. CDR3 size: 16 residues. Trimming removed 5 bases at V and 5 bases at J, with 21 bases between. Full variable domain (remainder filled in from reference TRBV7-6 and TRBJ1-1): GAGVSQSPRYKVTKRGQDVALRCDPISGHVSLYWYRQALGQGPEFLTYFNYEAQQDKSGLPNDRFSAERPEGSISTLTIQRTEQRDSAMYRCASSPIDSQGLTEAFFGQGTRLTVV.